The rows below give T cell receptor beta chains drawn from one sample of a study of cytomegalovirus exposure and HLA in healthy donors. Sequencing was performed with immunoSEQ multiplex PCR; in TCRdb, only in-frame clones are kept and a portion is missing. The sample gives about 140,000 clones, roughly 78% of which show up once; 3.2% is in the top ten. The source material was PBMCs. These receptors were taken from a man aged 18 to 29 in good health and CMV-seropositive. CDR3s include the opening cysteine and the closing phenylalanine or tryptophan. The D gene is left open where the match is weak. Clone size, where shown, is once, few, many, or a class for clones that have expanded.

CDR3nt	CDR3aa	v_gene	abundance	j_gene	d_gene
TGTGCCAGCAGTCCACAGGGACGGGATGGCTACACCTTC	CASSPQGRDGYTF	TRBV6-5	-	TRBJ1-2	-
TGTGCCAGCAGCGTAGGACTAGCGGAGACCCAGTACTTC	CASSVGLAETQYF	TRBV13	-	TRBJ2-5	TRBD2
TGTGCCAGCAACTACGGCCCGTCCTACGAGCAGTACTTC	CASNYGPSYEQYF	TRBV6-6	once	TRBJ2-7	-
TGTGCCAGCAGCCCGACAGGGACTCCTTCCTACAATGAGCAGTTCTTC	CASSPTGTPSYNEQFF	TRBV28	-	TRBJ2-1	-
TGTGCCAGCAGCCCTGGTCTTGGCACCGATCAGCCCCAGCATTTT	CASSPGLGTDQPQHF	TRBV5-8	-	TRBJ1-5	-
TGTGCCAGCAGCCCCCGGGGGGGGGCTAGCAGGAAAAATGAGCAGTTCTTC	CASSPRGGASRKNEQFF	TRBV9	-	TRBJ2-1	TRBD2
TGCGCCAGCAGCCACAGGGAGGGGGACTATGGCTACACCTTC	CASSHREGDYGYTF	TRBV4-1	-	TRBJ1-2	-
TGTGCCAGCATTACTATGGACAGGGCGGCGGAGAACACTGAAGCTTTCTTT	CASITMDRAAENTEAFF	TRBV28	-	TRBJ1-1	TRBD1
TGTGCCAGCAGTAAACGCGGGAAGGCCTTATCCTACAATGAGCAGTTCTTC	CASSKRGKALSYNEQFF	TRBV28	-	TRBJ2-1	-
TGTGCCAGCAGTTACGGACAGGAGGCCTACGAGCAGTACTTC	CASSYGQEAYEQYF	TRBV27	-	TRBJ2-7	TRBD1
TGTGCCTGGAGTGTAGGGGGACAGGGGGGAGGTGAGCAGTTCTTC	CAWSVGGQGGGEQFF	TRBV30	-	TRBJ2-1	TRBD1
TGTGCCAGCAGCTCATGGCGGGAGGGTCTCTACAATGAGCAGTTCTTC	CASSSWREGLYNEQFF	TRBV11-2	once	TRBJ2-1	TRBD2
TGTGCCAGCAGTTTCCAGGGGGGCGGAAGGAACACTGAAGCTTTCTTT	CASSFQGGGRNTEAFF	TRBV27	-	TRBJ1-1	TRBD1
TGTGCCAGCAGTGAATGGGGACAGGGAGTCCAAGAGACCCAGTACTTC	CASSEWGQGVQETQYF	TRBV25-1	-	TRBJ2-5	TRBD1
TGTGCCAGCAGTCCGGTCATCCCAAACAGGGGGGGAGAGACCCAGTACTTC	CASSPVIPNRGGETQYF	TRBV27	-	TRBJ2-5	-
TGTGCCAGCTCACCGGGGACAGGGCCAGATACGCAGTATTTT	CASSPGTGPDTQYF	TRBV18	-	TRBJ2-3	TRBD1
TGTGCCAGCTTGCCGGGTCGGGGGAGGACTGAAGCTTTCTTT	CASLPGRGRTEAFF	TRBV6-6	-	TRBJ1-1	-
TGTGCCAGTAGTATTGTCGGTTCGGGGCTTAAGACTAGCGGGATCTACGAGCAGTACTTC	CASSIVGSGLKTSGIYEQYF	TRBV19	-	TRBJ2-7	TRBD2
TGCAGTGTTGACGGGAAAGAGACCCAGTACTTC	CSVDGKETQYF	TRBV20-1	-	TRBJ2-5	-
TGTGCCAGCAGCTTTGCGGGAAAGAACACCGGGGAGCTGTTTTTT	CASSFAGKNTGELFF	TRBV7-9	-	TRBJ2-2	-
TGTGCCAGCAGCTTGGCCAATGCAGGGCTCCGTTTAGATAACGCTTTCTTT	CASSLANAGLRLDNAFF	TRBV5-4	-	TRBJ1-1	-
TGTGCCAGCAGCACACGGAGGGCCGGATCCTACGAGCAGTACTTC	CASSTRRAGSYEQYF	TRBV7-2	-	TRBJ2-7	-
TGTGCCAGCAGGGGGGGACAGGGTTATGGCTACACCTTC	CASRGGQGYGYTF	TRBV6-5	-	TRBJ1-2	TRBD1
TGCGCCAGCAGCTTGGCGGGGACAGTTTCTACCTACGAGCAGTACTTC	CASSLAGTVSTYEQYF	TRBV5-1	-	TRBJ2-7	TRBD1
TGTGCCATCAAGTGGACAGTAAACACTGAAGCTTTCTTT	CAIKWTVNTEAFF	TRBV10-3	-	TRBJ1-1	-
TGTGCTAGTGGTTTGGCGGGACTAGCGGGACCCTCCAATGAGCAGTTCTTC	CASGLAGLAGPSNEQFF	TRBV12-5	-	TRBJ2-1	TRBD2
TGTGCCAGCAGTTTAACGGGAAGCGAGCAGCCCCAGCATTTT	CASSLTGSEQPQHF	TRBV28	-	TRBJ1-5	-